This T cell receptor (beta chain) was captured by sequencing in a study of metastatic and nonmetastatic thyroid tumors. Study-wide context: Repertoires from malignant and benign thyroid patients were compared across blood and tumor or nodule tissue. Study findings and constraints: Across blood and tumor, TCR beta diversity in malignant thyroid tumors was reportedly significantly higher than in benign nodules.

Trimming shortened V by 3 bases and J by 0 bases, and 14 bases separated the two germline ends. The CDR3 runs 15 residues. CDR1 is DFQATT and CDR2 is SNEGSKA in the germline V gene (reference sequence). In the original analysis: CDR3 was compared across clinicopathological groups, and the resulting differences were used to build a distant-metastasis classifier for papillary thyroid cancer. Using MiXCR, TCRdb re-called clones from the PCR reads. These V and J calls rely on TCRdb rather than the paper's analysis. Altogether about 39,000 clones are present, less than 20% being singletons, with the ten largest covering approximately 3.8%. This clone was seen repeatedly, ten times or more. Its target is not known. Patients were all untreated before their thyroid surgery.

This rearrangement joins TRBV20-1 to TRBJ2-5; D perhaps matches TRBD1 (6 bases). The TCR originated in a female donor with papillary thyroid cancer or a benign thyroid nodule (not recorded which). Some clones in this sample may be carry-over from other donors' samples. Sequenced input: blood. As DNA, the CDR3 is TGCAGTGCTAGTGGGGGCACCCTCAACCAAGAGACCCAGTACTTC. Protein product: CSASGGTLNQETQYF.